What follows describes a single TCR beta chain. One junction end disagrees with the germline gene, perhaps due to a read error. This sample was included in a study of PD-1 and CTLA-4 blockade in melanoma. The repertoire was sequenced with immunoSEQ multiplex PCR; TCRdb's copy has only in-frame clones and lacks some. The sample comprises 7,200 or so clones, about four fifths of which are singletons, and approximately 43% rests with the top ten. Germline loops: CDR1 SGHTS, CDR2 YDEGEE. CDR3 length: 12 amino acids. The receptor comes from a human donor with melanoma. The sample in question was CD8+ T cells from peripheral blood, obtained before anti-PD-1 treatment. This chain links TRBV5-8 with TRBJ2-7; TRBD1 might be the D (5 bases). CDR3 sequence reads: CASSLDIYEQYF. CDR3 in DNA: TGTGCCAGCAGTTTGGACATTTACGAGCAGTACTTC.